The clone carrying this T cell receptor beta chain counts as medium-sized. CDR1 and CDR2 (germline): SGHTA, FQGTGA. The CDR3 runs to 15 residues. The trim removed 5 bases at V and 6 bases at J, leaving 6 bases unmatched. This specimen belongs to a study of tumor-infiltrating lymphocytes in oesophageal squamous cell carcinoma. MiXCR was run by TCRdb on the PCR reads, yielding one entry per CDR3 protein. In the table there are roughly 20,000 distinct CDR3 sequences, approximately 38% of which are singletons. Sample: esophageal tumor tissue. The chain recombines TRBV7-3 with TRBJ2-3; 12 nucleotides line up with TRBD2. The sequence derives from a male donor with esophageal squamous cell carcinoma. The CDR3, as DNA: TGTGCCAGCAGCCCACTAGCGGGGGGCATGGATACGCAGTATTTT. Amino acids: CASSPLAGGMDTQYF. Full variable domain (missing parts from reference TRBV7-3 and TRBJ2-3): GAGVSQTPSNKVTEKGKYVELRCDPISGHTALYWYRQSLGQGPEFLIYFQGTGAADDSGLPNDRFFAVRPEGSVSTLKIQRTERGDSAVYLCASSPLAGGMDTQYFGPGTRLTVL.